The clone carrying this TCR beta chain was observed many times. CDR3 regions were amplified by Arm-PCR using iRepertoire HTBI primers to build TCR beta libraries. TCRdb reanalysed the multiplex PCR reads using MiXCR and keeps one entry per CDR3 protein. Of around 250,000 distinct CDR3 sequences detected, 15% to 20% appear once; the ten largest clones hold around 13%. Germline V gene lookup returns CDR1 DFQATT and CDR2 SNEGSKA (reference sequence). The CDR3 consists of 8 residues. Between the trimmed V and J ends, which lost 3 bases and 8 bases, there was a span of 1 base. These data are taken from a study of regulatory T cells in long-lasting Graves disease. Time point: newly diagnosed GD, antithyroid drugs for less than 3 months. Following extraction of RNA from PBMCs, that RNA was used to make the TCR library. In addition, the sample was reused for a study of T cells in Graves' hyperthyroidism and ophthalmopathy. From that paper: Orbital computed tomography, thyroid ultrasound, serum thyroxine and TRAb, and clinical symptoms together informed the diagnoses.

The TCR was taken from a woman aged 25 to 39 with Graves disease. Sequencing used peripheral blood mononuclear cells (PBMCs), obtained at new diagnosis, from a patient treated with antithyroid drugs. This chain connects TRBV20-1 to TRBJ1-2; unclear D gene. Written as DNA, the CDR3 is TGCAGTGCTAGGGGCTACACCTTC. Its protein product is CSARGYTF.